The 2 T cell receptor beta chains in this list originate from one sample, sequenced in a study of technical replicates of blood from a handful of donors. TCRdb's table, derived via immunoSEQ multiplex PCR, lists solely in-frame clones and lacks some. The table records around 60,000 clones, about 92% of them present only once. The specimen was PBMCs. The receptors here all came from a human donor in good health. Some clones in this sample may be carry-over from other donors' samples.

V and J are TRBV5-1 and TRBJ2-5, with D possibly TRBD2 on 7 matching bases. This CDR3 has 15 amino acids. The V end lost 10 bases, the J end lost 2 bases, and 21 bases lay between the germline ends. Germline values: CDR1 SGHRS, CDR2 YFSETQ. Here the CDR3 DNA reads TGCGCCGGACGGGGGGCGGGGACGATACAAGAGACCCAGTACTTC. It translates to CAGRGAGTIQETQYF.

J is TRBJ2-7 and V is TRBV5-1, with 9 nucleotides matching TRBD1. The CDR3 extends over 17 amino acids. V shed 5 bases, J shed 0 bases, and the junction held 12 bases outside the gene matches. Germline CDR1 and CDR2: SGHRS and YFSETQ. The CDR3 bases are TGCGCCAGCAGTAACCGGGACAGGGTTACGGCCTCCTACGAGCAGTACTTC. Encoded protein: CASSNRDRVTASYEQYF.